This entry is about one T cell receptor (beta chain). The antigen remains undetermined. The sample comes from a study of T cell responses to AZD1222 COVID-19 vaccine. Study outcomes and limitations: Per reports, nearly half of all spike-specific TCRs target regions that are unmutated in variants. Spike-wide coverage was observed for vaccine-associated CD4 TCRs, with dominant responses at 160-218 and 743-854.

Pooling was applied to second doses at about 4 or about 12 weeks. The length of the CDR3 is 12 residues. Trimming cost V 5 bases and J 7 bases; bases outside gene matches: 3. Germline V CDR1 and CDR2: KGHDR, SFDVKD. Sequencing used immunoSEQ multiplex PCR; TCRdb keeps in-frame clones, though not all of them. The sample consists of about 150,000 clones, about 89% of them appearing once. This receptor was obtained from an adult who received the AZD1222 COVID-19 vaccine. V usage is TRBV24-1 and J usage is TRBJ1-2; 7 positions agree with TRBD1. The specimen comprised peripheral blood, sampled 28 days after the second AZD1222 dose. Here the CDR3 reads CATSAWDSGYTF. CDR3 sequence (DNA): TGTGCCACCAGTGCTTGGGACAGTGGCTACACCTTC.